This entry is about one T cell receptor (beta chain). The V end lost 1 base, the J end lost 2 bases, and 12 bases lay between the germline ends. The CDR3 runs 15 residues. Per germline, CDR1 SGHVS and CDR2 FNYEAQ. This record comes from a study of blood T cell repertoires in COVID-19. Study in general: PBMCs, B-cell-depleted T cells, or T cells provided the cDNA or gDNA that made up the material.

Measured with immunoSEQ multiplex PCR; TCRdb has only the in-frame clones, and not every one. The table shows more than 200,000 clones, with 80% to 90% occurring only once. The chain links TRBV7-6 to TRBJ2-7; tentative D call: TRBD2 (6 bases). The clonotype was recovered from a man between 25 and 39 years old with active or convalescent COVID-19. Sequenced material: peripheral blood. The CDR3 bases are TGTGCCAGCAGCTTAGTAACGGGGGACCCCTACGAGCAGTACTTC. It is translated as CASSLVTGDPYEQYF. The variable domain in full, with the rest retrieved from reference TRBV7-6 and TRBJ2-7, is GAGVSQSPRYKVTKRGQDVALRCDPISGHVSLYWYRQALGQGPEFLTYFNYEAQQDKSGLPNDRFSAERPEGSISTLTIQRTEQRDSAMYRCASSLVTGDPYEQYFGPGTRLTVT.